This TCR beta chain was found in a study of blood T cell repertoires in COVID-19. Study details: The United States, Italy and Spain supplied acute and convalescent COVID-19 samples. From T cells, B-cell-depleted T cells, or PBMCs came the material, which was cDNA or gDNA.

There are 17 residues in the CDR3. V trimming: 2 bases; J trimming: 1 base; junction bases outside the gene matches: 5. Germline loops: CDR1 MDHEN, CDR2 SYDVKM. Original processing methods: Estimation of nucleated cell counts relied on the amplification of reference gene primers. Sequenced by immunoSEQ multiplex PCR; TCRdb stores in-frame clones only, minus some. From that table come the V and J calls and clone size; the DNA was used to work out D and trimming. Of approximately 240,000 clones listed, 70% to 90% were seen once; the top ten hold 5.5% to 7.5%. The chain uses TRBV28 and TRBJ2-3, with 11 bases lining up with TRBD2. The clonotype was recovered from a woman aged 60-75 years with active or convalescent COVID-19. Sequenced material: peripheral blood. In nucleotides, the CDR3 is TGTGCCAGCAGTTTAACTAGCGGGAGCCTTCGCACAGATACGCAGTATTTT. This codes for CASSLTSGSLRTDTQYF. The whole variable domain, remainder taken from reference TRBV28 and TRBJ2-3, is DVKVTQSSRYLVKRTGEKVFLECVQDMDHENMFWYRQDPGLGLRLIYFSYDVKMKEKGDIPEGYSVSREKKERFSLILESASTNQTSMYLCASSLTSGSLRTDTQYFGPGTRLTVL.